The 10 T cell receptor beta chains in this list originate from one sample, sequenced in a study of blood T cell repertoires in COVID-19. Sequencing was performed with immunoSEQ multiplex PCR; in TCRdb, only in-frame clones are kept and a portion is missing. The table records 250,000 to 300,000 clones, around 89% of them present only once. The specimen sequenced was peripheral blood. These receptors came from an older woman with COVID-19, enrolled during active disease.

This clone was observed once. This chain connects TRBV7-8 to TRBJ1-2; 9 nucleotides line up with TRBD1. Losses at the gene ends were 5 bases for V and 7 bases for J; bases not matched to a gene: 5. The CDR3 totals 13 residues. Germline V gene lookup returns CDR1 SGHVS and CDR2 FQNEAQ. The CDR3 bases are TGTGCCAGCAGCCTACAGGGGGCGGTTGGCTACACCTTC. It encodes CASSLQGAVGYTF.

The rearrangement joins TRBV6-5 to TRBJ2-5; 8 bases fit TRBD2. Losses at the gene ends were 0 bases for V and 3 bases for J; bases not matched to a gene: 3. The CDR3 covers 15 residues. The V gene's germline CDR1 is MNHEY and CDR2 SVGAGI. Here the CDR3 DNA reads TGTGCCAGCAGTTACTCGAGGCGGGGGGAAGAGACCCAGTACTTC. Its protein product is CASSYSRRGEETQYF.

The gene calls are TRBV7-2 and TRBJ2-3, with unresolved D. Trimming left V 2 bases short and J 4 bases short, with 16 bases between. The CDR3 is 16 residues long. The V gene's germline CDR1 is SGHTA and CDR2 FQGNSA. The CDR3 sequence is CASSLSSRLIADTQYF. DNA for the CDR3: TGTGCCAGCAGCTTATCAAGCAGGCTCATTGCAGATACGCAGTATTTT.

The chain couples TRBV4-2 to TRBJ2-6; D gene uncertain. Trimming pared 2 bases from V and 2 bases from J, leaving 7 bases between. The CDR3 extends over 15 amino acids. The germline V gene encodes CDR1 LGHNA and CDR2 YNFKEQ. The DNA of the CDR3 is TGTGCCAGCAGCCAACAGTTTGCTGGGGCCAACGTCCTGACTTTC. It yields the protein CASSQQFAGANVLTF.

This clone came up a few times. As DNA, the CDR3 is TGTGCCAGCAGCCAGCCGAACAGGGGTCGCGAGCAGTACTTC. This sequence encodes CASSQPNRGREQYF. The chain recombines TRBV7-9 with TRBJ2-7, with 7 bases that match TRBD1. CDR3 length equals 14 residues. From germline, CDR1 is SEHNR and CDR2 FQNEAQ (reference sequence). V dropped 5 bases and J dropped 6; count of bases not matched to a gene: 10.

This rearrangement joins TRBV7-9 to TRBJ1-1, with D perhaps matching TRBD1 (5 bases). V was trimmed by 5 bases and J by 0 bases, leaving 10 bases between them. CDR1 is SEHNR, CDR2 FQNEAQ, per germline (reference sequence). The CDR3 consists of 14 residues. CDR3 region: CASSPQGVNTEAFF. The CDR3 region has the DNA TGTGCCAGCAGCCCGCAGGGCGTGAACACTGAAGCTTTCTTT.

This rearrangement joins TRBV19 to TRBJ1-5; D gene unclear. This CDR3 has 17 amino acids. Deletions cut 3 bases from V and 2 bases from J, with 17 bases between. CDR1 and CDR2 from the germline V gene are LNHDA and SQIVND (reference sequence). This CDR3 is CASSISKDWRGNQPQHF. Here the CDR3 DNA reads TGTGCCAGTAGTATTAGTAAGGACTGGAGGGGCAATCAGCCCCAGCATTTT.

The chain has TRBV3-1 (or the pseudogene TRBV3-2) and TRBJ2-6; D is possibly TRBD2 (5 bases). V lost 1 base and J lost 0, with 19 bases in between. The CDR3 sequence is 20 residues long. Germline assignment: CDR1 LGHDT and CDR2 YNNKEL (reference sequence). As DNA, the CDR3 is TGTGCCAGCAGCCAAGCTCTTGGAGGCAGTTACTACTCTGGGGCCAACGTCCTGACTTTC. Translating gives CASSQALGGSYYSGANVLTF.

The chain uses TRBV11-2 and TRBJ1-1, with 9 bases aligning to TRBD1. CDR1 is SGHAT, CDR2 FQNNGV, per germline. The CDR3 contains 15 residues. The ends lost 3 bases at V and 6 bases at J; junction bases unmatched: 8. As DNA, the CDR3 is TGTGCCAGCAGCTTTACAGGGGGCGCTGGGGCTGAAGCTTTCTTT. Translating it yields CASSFTGGAGAEAFF.

V gene TRBV5-8 combines with J gene TRBJ1-3; D not certain. V dropped 0 bases and J dropped 4 bases, with 5 bases sitting between them. The germline gives CDR1 SGHTS, CDR2 YDEGEE. CDR3 length: 13 amino acids. CDR3: CASSLDRGNTIYF. The CDR3 coding sequence is TGTGCCAGCAGCTTGGACAGAGGAAACACCATATATTTT.